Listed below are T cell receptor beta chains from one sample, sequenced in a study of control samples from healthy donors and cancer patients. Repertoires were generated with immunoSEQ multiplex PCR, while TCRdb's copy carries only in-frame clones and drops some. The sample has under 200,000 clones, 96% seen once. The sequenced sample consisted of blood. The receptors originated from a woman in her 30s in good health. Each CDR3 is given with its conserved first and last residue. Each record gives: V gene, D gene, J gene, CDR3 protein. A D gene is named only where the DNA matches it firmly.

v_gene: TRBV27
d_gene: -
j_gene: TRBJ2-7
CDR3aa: CASSAGQGVWNEQYF

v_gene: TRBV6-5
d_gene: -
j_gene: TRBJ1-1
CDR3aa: CASRGVGGTEAFF

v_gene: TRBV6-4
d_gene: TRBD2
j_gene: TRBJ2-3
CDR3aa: CASSDSTSGGDTQYF

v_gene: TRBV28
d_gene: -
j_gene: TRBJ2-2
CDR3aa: CASSSRRGNTGELFF

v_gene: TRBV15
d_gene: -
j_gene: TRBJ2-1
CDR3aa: CATSSSLDNEQFF

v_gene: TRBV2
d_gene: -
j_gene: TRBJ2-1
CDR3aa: CASSTTFDEQFF

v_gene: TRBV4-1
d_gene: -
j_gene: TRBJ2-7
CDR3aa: CASSQGAVPGSYEQYF

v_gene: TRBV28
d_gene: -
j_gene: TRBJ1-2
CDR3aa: CASSLQGNYGYTF

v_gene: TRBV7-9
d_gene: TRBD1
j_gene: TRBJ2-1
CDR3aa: CASSSGQGLYNEQFF

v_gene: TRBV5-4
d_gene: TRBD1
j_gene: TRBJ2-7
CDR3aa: CASSAGQGLHEQYF

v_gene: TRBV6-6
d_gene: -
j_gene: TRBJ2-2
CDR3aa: CATRIAGELFF

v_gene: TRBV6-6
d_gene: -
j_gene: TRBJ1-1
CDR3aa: CASTTNGRVLSTEAFF

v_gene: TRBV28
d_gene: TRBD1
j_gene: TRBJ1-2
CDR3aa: CASSLRGLYGYTF

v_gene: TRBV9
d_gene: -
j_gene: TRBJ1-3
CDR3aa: CASTRSGNTIYF

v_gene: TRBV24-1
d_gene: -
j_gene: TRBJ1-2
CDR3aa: CATSKYTGPQRYGYTF

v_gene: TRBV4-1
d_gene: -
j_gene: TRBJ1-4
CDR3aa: CASSQVLREKLFF

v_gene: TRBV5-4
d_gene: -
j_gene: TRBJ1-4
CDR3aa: CASSLFPEKLFF

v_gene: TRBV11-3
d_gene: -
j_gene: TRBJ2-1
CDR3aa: CASSFRNNEQFF

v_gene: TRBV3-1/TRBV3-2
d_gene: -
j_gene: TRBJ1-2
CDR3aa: CASSRAGADGYTF

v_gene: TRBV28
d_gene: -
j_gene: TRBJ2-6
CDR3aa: CAIEPTGANVLTF

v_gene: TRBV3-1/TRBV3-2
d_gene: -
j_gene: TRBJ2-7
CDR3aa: CASSRDGDLAYEQYF